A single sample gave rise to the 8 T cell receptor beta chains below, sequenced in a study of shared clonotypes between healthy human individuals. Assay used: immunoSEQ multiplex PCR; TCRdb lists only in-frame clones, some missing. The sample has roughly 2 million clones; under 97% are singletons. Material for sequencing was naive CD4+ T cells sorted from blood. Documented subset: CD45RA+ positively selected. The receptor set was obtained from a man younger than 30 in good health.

CDR3 region: CASIGQPINSPLHF. The CDR3 nucleotides read TGTGCCAGCATCGGACAGCCGATTAATTCACCCCTCCACTTT. This chain connects TRBV6-1 to TRBJ1-6, with a possible D match to TRBD1 (6 bases). Germline loops: CDR1 MNHNS, CDR2 SASEGT. The ends were cut back, 7 bases at V and 6 bases at J, with 13 bases in the middle. This CDR3 comprises 14 residues.

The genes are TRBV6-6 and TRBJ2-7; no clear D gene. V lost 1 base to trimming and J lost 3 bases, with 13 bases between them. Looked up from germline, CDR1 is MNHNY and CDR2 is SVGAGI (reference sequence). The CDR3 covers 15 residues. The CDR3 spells CASSYFLGLFYEQYF. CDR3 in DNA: TGTGCCAGCAGTTACTTCCTCGGCCTATTCTACGAGCAGTACTTC.

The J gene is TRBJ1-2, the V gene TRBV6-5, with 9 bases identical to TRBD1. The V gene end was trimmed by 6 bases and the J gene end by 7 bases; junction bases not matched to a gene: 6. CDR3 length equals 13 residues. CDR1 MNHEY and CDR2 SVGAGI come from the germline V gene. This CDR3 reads CASSWGQGFGYTF. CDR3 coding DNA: TGTGCCAGCAGCTGGGGACAGGGTTTTGGCTACACCTTC.

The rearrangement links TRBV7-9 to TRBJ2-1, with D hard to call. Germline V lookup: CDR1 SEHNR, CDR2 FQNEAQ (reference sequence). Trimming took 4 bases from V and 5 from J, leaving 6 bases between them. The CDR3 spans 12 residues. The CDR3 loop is CASSSLNNEQFF. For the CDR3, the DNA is TGTGCCAGCAGCTCCCTTAACAATGAGCAGTTCTTC.

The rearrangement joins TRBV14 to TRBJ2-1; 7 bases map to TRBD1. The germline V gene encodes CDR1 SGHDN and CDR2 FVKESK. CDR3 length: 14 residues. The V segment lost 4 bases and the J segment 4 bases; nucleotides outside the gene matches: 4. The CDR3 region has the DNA TGTGCCAGCAGCCCTGACAGGGATTACAATGAGCAGTTCTTC. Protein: CASSPDRDYNEQFF. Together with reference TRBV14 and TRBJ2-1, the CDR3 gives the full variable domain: EAGVTQFPSHSVIEKGQTVTLRCDPISGHDNLYWYRRVMGKEIKFLLHFVKESKQDESGMPNNRFLAERTGGTYSTLKVQPAELEDSGVYFCASSPDRDYNEQFFGPGTRLTVL.

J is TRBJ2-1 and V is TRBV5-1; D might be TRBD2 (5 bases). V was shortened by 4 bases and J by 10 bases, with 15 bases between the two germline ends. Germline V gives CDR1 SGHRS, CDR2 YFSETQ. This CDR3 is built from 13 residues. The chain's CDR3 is CASSLGETGEQFF. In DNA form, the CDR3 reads TGCGCCAGCAGCCTGGGAGAAACGGGGGAGCAGTTCTTC. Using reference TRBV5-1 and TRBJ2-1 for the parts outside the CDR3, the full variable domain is KAGVTQTPRYLIKTRGQQVTLSCSPISGHRSVSWYQQTPGQGLQFLFEYFSETQRNKGNFPGRFSGRQFSNSRSEMNVSTLELGDSALYLCASSLGETGEQFFGPGTRLTVL.

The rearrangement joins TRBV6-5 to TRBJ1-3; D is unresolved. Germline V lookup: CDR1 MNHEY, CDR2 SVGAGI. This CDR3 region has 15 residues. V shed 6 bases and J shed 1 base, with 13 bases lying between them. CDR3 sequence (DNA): TGTGCCAGCAGCACGGGATCCTCGTCTGGAAACACCATATATTTT. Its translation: CASSTGSSSGNTIYF.

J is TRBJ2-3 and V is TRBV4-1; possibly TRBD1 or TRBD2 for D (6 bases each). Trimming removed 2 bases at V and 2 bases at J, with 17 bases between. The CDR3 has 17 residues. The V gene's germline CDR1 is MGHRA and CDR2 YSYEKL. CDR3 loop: CASSQSHSGAITDTQYF. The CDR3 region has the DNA TGCGCCAGCAGCCAAAGCCACTCGGGGGCGATCACAGATACGCAGTATTTT.